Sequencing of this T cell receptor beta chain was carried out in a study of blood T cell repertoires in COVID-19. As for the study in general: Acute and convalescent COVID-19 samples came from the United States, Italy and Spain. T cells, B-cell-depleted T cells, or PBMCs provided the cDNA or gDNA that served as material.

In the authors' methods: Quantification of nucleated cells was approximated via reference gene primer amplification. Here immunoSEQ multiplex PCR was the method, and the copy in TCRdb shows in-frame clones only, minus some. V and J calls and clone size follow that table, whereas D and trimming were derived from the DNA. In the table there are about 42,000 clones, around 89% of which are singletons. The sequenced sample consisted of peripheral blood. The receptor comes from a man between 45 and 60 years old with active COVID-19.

The CDR3 spells CASSEFSGGQETQYF. The CDR3, as DNA: TGTGCCAGCAGTGAATTTAGCGGGGGCCAAGAGACCCAGTACTTC. V gene TRBV6-1 combines with J gene TRBJ2-5, with 9 bases that match TRBD2. Germline assignment: CDR1 MNHNS and CDR2 SASEGT. The trim removed 2 bases at V and 1 base at J, leaving 2 bases unmatched. The CDR3 sequence is 15 residues long.